A selection of T cell receptor beta chains follows, all from one sample in a study of T cells in Graves' hyperthyroidism and ophthalmopathy. TCRdb used MiXCR to reprocess the multiplex PCR reads, holding one entry per CDR3 protein. The sample comprises more than 100,000 distinct CDR3 sequences, approximately 48% of which are singletons, and under 30% rests with the top ten. The sample was blood. All receptors come from a man aged 35 to 55 with Graves' hyperthyroidism. Each CDR3 is given with its conserved first and last residue. The D gene is left open where the match is weak. Some rows have no size entry. The others give once, few or many, or a class for an expanded clone.

j_call d_call clone_size v_call cdr3_nt cdr3_aa
TRBJ2-1 TRBD2 few TRBV6-1 TGTGCCAGCAGTGAATGGGGCGGGAGAGGCAATGAGCAGTTCTTC CASSEWGGRGNEQFF
TRBJ2-1 NA NA TRBV7-8 TGTGCCAGCAGCCACTCCCGATACAATGAGCAGTTCTTC CASSHSRYNEQFF
TRBJ1-5 TRBD1 NA TRBV19 TGTGCCAGTAGTAGGCAGGGGGGTCAGCCCCAGCATTTT CASSRQGGQPQHF
TRBJ1-2 TRBD1 many TRBV5-1 TGCGCCAGCAGCCCCGACAGGGAGAGTTACTATGGCTACACCTTC CASSPDRESYYGYTF
TRBJ1-1 NA NA TRBV5-1 TGCGCCGGCAGCCCAGGGGCTGTGAACACGGAAGCTTTCTTT CAGSPGAVNTEAFF
TRBJ2-3 TRBD2 NA TRBV9 TGTGCCAGCAGCGACAGACTAGCGGGATGGCGTGGAGATACGCAGTATTTT CASSDRLAGWRGDTQYF
TRBJ2-7 NA few TRBV5-8 TGTGCCTGGAATCACGACAGGGCGGGGAACGAGCAGTACTTC CAWNHDRAGNEQYF
TRBJ1-4 NA NA TRBV20-1 TGCAGTGCTAGGATGACTAATGAAAAACTGTTTTTT CSARMTNEKLFF
TRBJ2-2 NA NA TRBV29-1 TGCAGCGTCCTCCGGGATCACGAACTGTTTTTT CSVLRDHELFF
TRBJ2-7 NA many TRBV6-4 TGTGCCAGCAGCCTAGGGGGGGGGTGGGTTTACGAGCAGTACTTC CASSLGGGWVYEQYF
TRBJ1-5 NA NA TRBV20-1 TGCAGTGCTAGGGACGGGAATCAGCCCCAGCATTTT CSARDGNQPQHF
TRBJ1-1 NA many TRBV11-3 TGTGCCAGCAGCGGACGAGGAACTGAAGCTTTCTTT CASSGRGTEAFF
TRBJ2-5 TRBD2 NA TRBV7-2 TGTGCCAGCAGTTCGGGACGGACTAGCGGGGGAGAGACCCAGTACTTC CASSSGRTSGGETQYF
TRBJ2-3 NA many TRBV9 TGTGCCAGCAGCGTCGGACAGTCTAGCACAGATACGCAGTATTTT CASSVGQSSTDTQYF
TRBJ2-3 NA many TRBV20-1 TGCAGTGGATTGGACGTTAGCACAGATACGCAGTATTTT CSGLDVSTDTQYF
TRBJ1-2 NA NA TRBV24-1 TGTGCCAGCAGTGATTGGGGACGTGAGTTCTTC CASSDWGREFF
TRBJ1-1 TRBD1 NA TRBV20-1 TGCAGTAGCCTTAGGGGGACAGGGTTGGGGACTGAAGCTTTCTTT CSSLRGTGLGTEAFF
TRBJ1-4 TRBD1 NA TRBV5-1 TGCGCCAGCAGCTTGGGACAGGGGGAGCTTAATGAAAAACTGTTTTTT CASSLGQGELNEKLFF
TRBJ2-7 TRBD1 many TRBV6-2/TRBV6-3 TGTGCCAGCTTTCGGGACAGTTCTCCCTACGAGCAGTACTTC CASFRDSSPYEQYF
TRBJ2-7 NA NA TRBV7-9 TGTGCCAGCAGCTGGGACCGAGCCTACGAGCAGTACTTC CASSWDRAYEQYF
TRBJ1-2 NA many TRBV10-3 TGTGCCATCAGTGGGTCCCCGGGAAACTATGGCTACACCTTC CAISGSPGNYGYTF
TRBJ2-6 NA many TRBV7-2 TGTGCCAGCAGCTACAGACAGCCTGGGGCCAACGTCCTGACTTTC CASSYRQPGANVLTF
TRBJ2-3 TRBD2 many TRBV12-3/TRBV12-4 TGTGCCAGCAGTCCCCAGCGGGAGGGTCTCGCCTCCACAGATACGCAGTATTTT CASSPQREGLASTDTQYF
TRBJ2-5 NA NA TRBV12-3/TRBV12-4 TGTGCCAGCGGATTTGGGGCAGGGTACTTC CASGFGAGYF
TRBJ2-3 TRBD2 many TRBV5-4 TGTGCCAGCAGCCTAGCGGGGGGAATCGGTACGCAGTATTTT CASSLAGGIGTQYF
TRBJ1-6 TRBD1 many TRBV28 TGTGCCAGCAGGAGGGACAGGGTCACTTCACCCCTCCACTTT CASRRDRVTSPLHF
TRBJ1-1 NA many TRBV3-1 TGTGCCAGCAGCCAAGGGACTACAGCTTTCTTT CASSQGTTAFF